Each of the 5 T cell receptor beta chains below was sequenced from the same sample in a study of blood T cell repertoires in COVID-19. Using immunoSEQ multiplex PCR, the repertoire was profiled, and TCRdb retains in-frame clones only, with some absent. Found here are approximately 32,000 clones, about 89% of them singletons; the top ten hold under 4.5%. The specimen was peripheral blood. The origin of the receptors is a man in his sixties with acute or convalescent COVID-19.

The V call is TRBV4-1, the J call TRBJ1-2; 7 bases map to TRBD1. There are 16 residues in the CDR3. The V gene's germline CDR1 is MGHRA and CDR2 YSYEKL. V was clipped by 3 bases and J by 4 bases; unmatched bases: 11. CDR3: CASSHPGGFEVYGYTF. CDR3 bases: TGCGCCAGCAGCCACCCAGGGGGGTTTGAGGTCTATGGCTACACCTTC.

V usage is TRBV18 and J usage is TRBJ1-3; 11 nucleotides align to TRBD1. The CDR3 has 16 amino acids. With V trimmed by 3 bases and J by 7 bases, 8 bases remained unmatched. Germline-derived CDR1 and CDR2 are KGHSH and LQKENI. The CDR3 coding sequence is TGTGCCAGCTCACCCCCCGGGACAGGGGGAAGGAACACCATATATTTT. It is translated as CASSPPGTGGRNTIYF.

V usage is TRBV3-1 (or the pseudogene TRBV3-2) and J usage is TRBJ2-7, with D tentatively TRBD1 (5 bases). With 5 bases removed from V and 3 bases from J, the gap between germline ends came to 17 bases. CDR1 is LGHDT, CDR2 YNNKEL, per germline (reference sequence). The CDR3 sequence is 15 residues long. CDR3 loop: CASSLTDLGGYEQYF. The CDR3 DNA reads TGTGCCAGCAGCTTGACAGACCTAGGCGGCTACGAGCAGTACTTC.

The rearrangement uses TRBV7-9 and TRBJ2-5; tentative D call: TRBD1 (5 bases). V lost 2 bases to trimming and J lost 3 bases, with 22 bases between them. This CDR3 is built from 18 residues. Germline V CDR1 and CDR2: SEHNR, FQNEAQ (reference sequence). The CDR3 region has the DNA TGTGCCAGCAGCTTACTCCCCGTTCAGGGAACGTCGAAAGAGACCCAGTACTTC. Translation gives CASSLLPVQGTSKETQYF.

V gene TRBV29-1 combines with J gene TRBJ1-2; the match to TRBD1 covers 10 bases. CDR1 is SQVTM, CDR2 ANQGSEA, per germline. The CDR3 contains 13 residues. J gave up 5 bases and V 6 bases, and 6 bases lay outside the gene matches. CDR3 bases: TGCAGCGTACGACAGGGGGCAGAATATGGCTACACCTTC. Its protein is CSVRQGAEYGYTF.